This is a list of T cell receptor beta chains from one sample in a study of neoadjuvant nivolumab and ipilimumab in lung cancer. Generated by immunoSEQ multiplex PCR, the TCRdb table keeps only in-frame clones and is missing some. The table records roughly 34,000 clones, approximately 92% of them present only once. This material consisted of peripheral blood, taken after neoadjuvant nivolumab, alone or with ipilimumab, at or shortly before surgery. These receptors were taken from an adult with non-small cell lung cancer. CDR3s include the opening cysteine and the closing phenylalanine or tryptophan. The order of the fields is J gene, V gene, CDR3 protein.

TRBJ2-5,TRBV5-1,CASSLSPPGLAGGPQKTQYF
TRBJ2-5,TRBV7-9,CASSPGTGGEEETQYF
TRBJ2-1,TRBV27,CASSLIRDTLNEQFF
TRBJ2-7,TRBV11-2,CASSLWGDEQYF
TRBJ2-6,TRBV6-5,CASSSLLGGANVLTF
TRBJ2-7,TRBV5-1,CASSLGPGKDEQYF
TRBJ1-1,TRBV5-4,CASSRGSGQMNTEAFF
TRBJ2-7,TRBV7-2,CASSYSGTSREQYF
TRBJ2-3,TRBV2,CASNRLAGSDTQYF
TRBJ1-1,TRBV29-1,CSVGGSGTEAFF
TRBJ2-2,TRBV7-7,CASSLGTGGSGELFF
TRBJ2-7,TRBV25-1,CASEVRTLEQYF
TRBJ1-5,TRBV6-1,CASSEERGTVERPQHF
TRBJ2-3,TRBV2,CASSGDRGGDTQYF
TRBJ1-4,TRBV9,CASSVTGAGYEKLFF
TRBJ2-7,TRBV7-9,CASSPFGSSYEQYF
TRBJ1-2,TRBV10-1,CASSYDRDRGYTF
TRBJ1-3,TRBV28,CASSLTQGTGNTIYF
TRBJ2-2,TRBV5-1,CASSRRRPSGQGNTGELFF
TRBJ2-3,TRBV5-1,CASSPGRGRDTQYF
TRBJ1-5,TRBV27,CASSRLQGYGQPQHF
TRBJ1-5,TRBV5-1,CASSSSPVGQGNQPQHF
TRBJ2-7,TRBV14,CASSQGFYEQYF
TRBJ1-2,TRBV19,CASSIDTEYGYTF
TRBJ2-1,TRBV6-6,CASSRRGLAEDNEQFF
TRBJ2-7,TRBV5-6,CASSFGQLLFYEQYF
TRBJ2-1,TRBV5-1,CASSLDRAGGYNEQFF
TRBJ1-1,TRBV19,CASIPVGGYGEAFF
TRBJ2-3,TRBV5-1,CASSFSGGTDTQYF
TRBJ2-5,TRBV5-1,CASSLWGREAQETQYF
TRBJ2-1,TRBV5-1,CASSLGEGKGYEQFF
TRBJ2-5,TRBV6-6,CASSWNSQETQYF
TRBJ2-5,TRBV5-1,CASTASGREETQYF
TRBJ1-1,TRBV4-1,CASSPRYGANTEAFF
TRBJ2-5,TRBV7-8,CASSLGDLGTQYF
TRBJ1-1,TRBV9,CASSVEAYTEAFF
TRBJ2-7,TRBV5-1,CASSASGTGYEQYF
TRBJ2-3,TRBV15,CATSRGGGGTDTQYF
TRBJ2-2,TRBV5-4,CASSWGGGGSGTGELFF
TRBJ2-1,TRBV5-1,CASSLVLSGGYNEQFF
TRBJ2-2,TRBV27,CASSLWAGELFF
TRBJ2-7,TRBV2,CASTFGRLAGIYEQYF
TRBJ1-3,TRBV6-6,CASSYDLGGNTIYF
TRBJ2-2,TRBV5-1,CASSLGQGNTGELFF
TRBJ1-2,TRBV6-5,CASSDRDNYGYTF
TRBJ2-5,TRBV25-1,CASSEPGAGEKTQYF
TRBJ2-7,TRBV6-5,CASSSGRGPGEQYF
TRBJ1-3,TRBV19,CASSRDTFSGNTIYF
TRBJ1-1,TRBV5-6,CASSLGGLNTEAFF
TRBJ1-1,TRBV7-2,CASSDQTGSFAEAFF
TRBJ2-3,TRBV10-3,CAIGDTVKPDTQYF
TRBJ1-1,TRBV29-1,CSVGGQRNTEAFF
TRBJ2-6,TRBV7-2,CASSVAQRQVLSGANVLTF
TRBJ1-1,TRBV11-2,CASSRGPEGAFF
TRBJ2-7,TRBV5-4,CASSPGTSGNYEQYF
TRBJ1-1,TRBV7-2,CASKNYKGAFF
TRBJ2-5,TRBV6-6,CASSPQGSQETQYF
TRBJ2-7,TRBV4-2,CASSQDSDRSGGGYEQYF
TRBJ1-2,TRBV5-6,CASSALTGLIAHWGYTF
TRBJ2-5,TRBV7-3,CASSLMGGAEETQYF